This T cell receptor (beta chain) emerged from a study of shared clonotypes between healthy human individuals. Broader study findings: Naive CD4 clonotypes were shared across several donors at roughly 5.5%. Estimated richness was generally greater in naive than memory subsets.

This CDR3 region has 16 residues. V gave up 0 bases and J gave up 2 bases, with 14 bases separating them. Looked up from germline, CDR1 is SGHVS and CDR2 is FNYEAQ. Running of the assay took place at deep level. TCRdb's table, derived via immunoSEQ multiplex PCR, lists solely in-frame clones and lacks some. Of over a million clones listed, about four fifths are singletons. As concerns this clone: Its target is unknown.

Healthy adults negative for HIV, lacking recent acute infections or vaccinations, served as donors. The specimen was memory CD4+ T cells from PBMCs. Subset given: CD45RA-negative fraction. The receptor comes from a man aged 18 to 35 in good health. Some clones in this sample may be carry-over from other donors' samples. This chain joins TRBV7-6 and TRBJ2-7; D is possibly TRBD2 (6 bases). The CDR3 protein is CASSLAPGDGTYEQYF. The CDR3 DNA reads TGTGCCAGCAGCTTAGCGCCGGGGGATGGAACCTACGAGCAGTACTTC.